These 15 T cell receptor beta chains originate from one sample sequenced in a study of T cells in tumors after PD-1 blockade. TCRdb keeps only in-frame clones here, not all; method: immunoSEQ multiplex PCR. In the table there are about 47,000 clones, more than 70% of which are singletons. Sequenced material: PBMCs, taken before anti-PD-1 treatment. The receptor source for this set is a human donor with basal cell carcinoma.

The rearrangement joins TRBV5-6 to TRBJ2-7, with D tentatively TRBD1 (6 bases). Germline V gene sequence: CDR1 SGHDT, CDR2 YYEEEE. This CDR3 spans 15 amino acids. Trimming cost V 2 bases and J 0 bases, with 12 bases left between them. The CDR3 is CASSLQGAASYEQYF. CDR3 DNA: TGTGCCAGCAGCTTACAGGGCGCCGCCTCCTACGAGCAGTACTTC.

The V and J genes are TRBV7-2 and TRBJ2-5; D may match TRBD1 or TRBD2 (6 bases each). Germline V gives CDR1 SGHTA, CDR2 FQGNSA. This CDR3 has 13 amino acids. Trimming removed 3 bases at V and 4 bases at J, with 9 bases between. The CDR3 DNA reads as TGTGCCAGCAGCTTCGGGGGCGGAGAGACCCAGTACTTC. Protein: CASSFGGGETQYF.

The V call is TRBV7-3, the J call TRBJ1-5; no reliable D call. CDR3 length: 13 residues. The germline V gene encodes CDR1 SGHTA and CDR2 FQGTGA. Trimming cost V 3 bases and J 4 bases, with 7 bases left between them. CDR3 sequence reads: CASSLSGNQPQHF. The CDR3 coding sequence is TGTGCCAGCAGCTTGTCCGGGAATCAGCCCCAGCATTTT.

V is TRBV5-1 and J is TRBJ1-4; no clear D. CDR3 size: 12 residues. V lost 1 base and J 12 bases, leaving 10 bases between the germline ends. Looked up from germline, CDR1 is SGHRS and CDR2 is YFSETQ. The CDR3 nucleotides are TGCGCCAGCAGCTTGAACGGTGGCGAACTGTTTTTT. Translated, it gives CASSLNGGELFF.

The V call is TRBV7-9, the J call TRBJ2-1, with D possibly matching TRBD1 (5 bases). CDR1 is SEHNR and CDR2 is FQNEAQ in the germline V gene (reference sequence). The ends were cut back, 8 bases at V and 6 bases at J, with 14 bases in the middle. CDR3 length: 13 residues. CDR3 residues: CASGWPGANEQFF. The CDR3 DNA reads TGTGCCAGCGGCTGGCCTGGGGCCAATGAGCAGTTCTTC. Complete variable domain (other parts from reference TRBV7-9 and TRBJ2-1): DTGVSQNPRHKITKRGQNVTFRCDPISEHNRLYWYRQTLGQGPEFLTYFQNEAQLEKSRLLSDRFSAERPKGSFSTLEIQRTEQGDSAMYLCASGWPGANEQFFGPGTRLTVL.

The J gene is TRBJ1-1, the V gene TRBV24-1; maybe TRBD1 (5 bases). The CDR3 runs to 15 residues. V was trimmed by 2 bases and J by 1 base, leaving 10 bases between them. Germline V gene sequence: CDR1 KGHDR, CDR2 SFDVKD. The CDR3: CATSDSGGTNTEAFF. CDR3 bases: TGTGCCACCAGTGATTCGGGAGGGACGAACACTGAAGCTTTCTTT.

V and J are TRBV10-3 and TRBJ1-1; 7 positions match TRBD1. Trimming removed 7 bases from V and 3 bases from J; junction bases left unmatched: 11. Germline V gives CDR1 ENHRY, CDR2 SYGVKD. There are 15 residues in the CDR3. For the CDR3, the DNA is TGTGCCATCACCCCAGAGGGGGCATCTGACACTGAAGCTTTCTTT. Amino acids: CAITPEGASDTEAFF.

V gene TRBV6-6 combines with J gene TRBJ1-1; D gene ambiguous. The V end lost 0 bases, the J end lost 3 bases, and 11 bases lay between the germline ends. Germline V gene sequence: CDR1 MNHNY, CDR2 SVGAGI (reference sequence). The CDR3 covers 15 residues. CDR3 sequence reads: CASSYSGLRDTEAFF. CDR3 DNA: TGTGCCAGCAGTTACTCGGGGTTAAGGGACACTGAAGCTTTCTTT.

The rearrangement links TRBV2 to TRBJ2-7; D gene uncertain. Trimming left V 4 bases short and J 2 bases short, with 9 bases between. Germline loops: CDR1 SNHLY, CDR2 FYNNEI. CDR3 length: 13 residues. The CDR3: CASSGVAAYEQYF. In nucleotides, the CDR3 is TGTGCCAGCAGTGGAGTCGCTGCCTACGAGCAGTACTTC.

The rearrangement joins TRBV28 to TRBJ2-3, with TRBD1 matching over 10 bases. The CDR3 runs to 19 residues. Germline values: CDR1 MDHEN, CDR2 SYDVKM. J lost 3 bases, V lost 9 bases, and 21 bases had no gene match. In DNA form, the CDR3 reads TGTGCCAGTCCACCGGGACAGGGGAGGGACAGGTTGGCAACAGATACGCAGTATTTT. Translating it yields CASPPGQGRDRLATDTQYF.

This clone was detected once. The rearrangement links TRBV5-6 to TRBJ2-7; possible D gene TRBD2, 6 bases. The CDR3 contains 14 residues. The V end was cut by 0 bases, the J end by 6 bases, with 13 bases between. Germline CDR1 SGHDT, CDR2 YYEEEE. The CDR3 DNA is TGTGCCAGCAGCTTGGGACTAGTCGTCCTCGAGCAGTACTTC. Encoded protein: CASSLGLVVLEQYF.

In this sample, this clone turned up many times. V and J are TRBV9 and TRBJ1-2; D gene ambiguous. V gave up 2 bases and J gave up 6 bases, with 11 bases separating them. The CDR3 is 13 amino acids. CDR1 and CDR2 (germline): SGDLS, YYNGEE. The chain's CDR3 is CASSVREAHGYTF. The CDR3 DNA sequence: TGTGCCAGCAGCGTCCGGGAGGCCCATGGCTACACCTTC.

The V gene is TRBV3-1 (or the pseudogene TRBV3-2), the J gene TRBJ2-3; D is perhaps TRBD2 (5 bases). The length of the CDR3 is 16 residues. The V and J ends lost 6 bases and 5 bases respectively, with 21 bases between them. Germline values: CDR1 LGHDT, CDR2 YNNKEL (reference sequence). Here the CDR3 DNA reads TGTGCCAGCAGTAAAGGACTTTCCCGAACTCGAGATACGCAGTATTTT. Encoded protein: CASSKGLSRTRDTQYF.

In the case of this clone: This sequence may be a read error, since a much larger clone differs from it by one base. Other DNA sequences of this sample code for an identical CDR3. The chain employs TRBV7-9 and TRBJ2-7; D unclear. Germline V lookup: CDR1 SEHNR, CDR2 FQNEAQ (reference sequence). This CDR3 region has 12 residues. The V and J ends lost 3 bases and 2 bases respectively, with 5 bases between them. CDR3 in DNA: TGTGCCAGCAGCTTGGGAACCTACGAGCAGTACTTC. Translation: CASSLGTYEQYF.

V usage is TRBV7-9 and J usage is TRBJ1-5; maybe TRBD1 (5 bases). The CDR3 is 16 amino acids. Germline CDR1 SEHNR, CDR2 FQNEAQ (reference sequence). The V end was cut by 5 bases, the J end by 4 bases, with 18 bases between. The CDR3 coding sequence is TGTGCCAGCAGCCCCGGAACTTGGGACCTTAATCAGCCCCAGCATTTT. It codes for CASSPGTWDLNQPQHF.